Listed below are T cell receptor beta chains from one sample, sequenced in a study of cytomegalovirus exposure and HLA in healthy donors. This table comes from immunoSEQ multiplex PCR, and its TCRdb copy is limited to in-frame clones, with some not included. Among around 68,000 clones listed, 85% were seen once. Sequenced: PBMCs. The source is a female donor in good health and CMV-seronegative. Both conserved end residues are trimmed from each CDR3.

TRBV28 | ASSPGGDQPQH
TRBV29-1 | SAPGTAYNEQF
TRBV19 | ASSIGPLNTEAF
TRBV10-3 | AISFRTSGTSYEQY
TRBV9 | ASSVSGFGPNSPLH
TRBV5-1 | ASSFTGAGGVVNTEAF
TRBV9 | ASSPHRGNEQF
TRBV4-2 | ASSQGWTDSYNEKLF
TRBV11-1 | ASSPRTSGYNEQF
TRBV7-8 | ASSYRRGGGQPQH
TRBV7-2 | ASSFERTDTQY
TRBV29-1 | SVDGDRGSKNIQY
TRBV30 | AWRDNSNQPQH
TRBV11-3 | ASSPGLAGVQETQY
TRBV18 | ASSTKNRVTEAF
TRBV18 | ASSPSQGLIGYT
TRBV18 | ASSPSEARETQY
TRBV30 | AWSAGSGNTIY
TRBV7-2 | ASSFRGTGGSYEQY
TRBV7-2 | ASSFSTNTQY
TRBV18 | ASSPLGTGDYNEQF
TRBV6-5 | ASSYEGAENSPLH
TRBV14 | ASSQGTATNEKLF
TRBV29-1 | SVETFQYNEQF
TRBV2 | TSTQISGQPQH
TRBV6-1 | ASSSGGQFT
TRBV4-1 | ASSQVVSRGKEGTEAF
TRBV4-1 | ASSQVRTRRSETQY
TRBV6-5 | ASSYSPRGNQPQH
TRBV19 | ASSPRTGADTQY
TRBV5-1 | ASSGTDRGKNTGELF
TRBV5-1 | ASSLSGTSGGPQETQY
TRBV7-6 | ASSLASGRGQAVQY
TRBV7-7 | ASSIDRDSVWTQY
TRBV5-4 | ASSTQGATETQY
TRBV7-9 | AAGGGQGSARGTGELF
TRBV27 | ASTRLGSPLH
TRBV9 | ASSVDGQGLNEQY
TRBV7-2 | ASSPGQYNEQF
TRBV4-1 | ASSPGDSSYEQY
TRBV5-5 | ASSTNWAEGYT
TRBV5-1 | ASGFSEDSSGDEQY
TRBV4-2 | ASSPQTSGSTDTQY
TRBV19 | ASGTSGGNHNEQF
TRBV6-1 | ASSELAGGPNTGELF